This T cell receptor beta chain was recorded in a study of T cells in Graves' hyperthyroidism and ophthalmopathy. After removal of 6 bases from V and 6 bases from J, the junction contained 20 bases not matched to a gene. There are 18 residues in the CDR3. The V gene's germline CDR1 is MNHEY and CDR2 SVGEGT. The cohort's ophthalmopathy patients, a group with duration under 3 months, had a Clinical Activity Score of at least 3 and a NOSPECS grade of at least 4. RNA transcripts yielded amplified TCR beta CDR3 regions. HTBI primers were the set used in a first-round RT-PCR of the TCR CDR3. TCRdb re-derived calls from the multiplex PCR reads in MiXCR, one entry per CDR3 protein. The sample carries hundreds of thousands of distinct CDR3 sequences, roughly 14% recorded once.

The receptor's source is a woman in her 40s with Graves' ophthalmopathy. The chain recombines TRBV6-2 or TRBV6-3 with TRBJ2-4; TRBD2 matches 7 bases. Sequenced material: blood. CDR3 residues: CASSPPGLAVLGGNIQYF. In DNA form, the CDR3 reads TGTGCCAGCAGCCCCCCGGGGCTAGCGGTCCTGGGAGGAAACATTCAGTACTTC.